The 20 T cell receptor beta chains in this list originate from one sample, sequenced in a study of long-term antiretroviral therapy in people with HIV. Samples were assayed with immunoSEQ v3.0 at survey level. The data were produced by immunoSEQ multiplex PCR, yet TCRdb's version contains in-frame clones alone and is incomplete. This sample has some 33,000 clones; 95% to 98% occur once, and the top ten carry 1.9%. The starting material was unsorted PBMCs, obtained 7.6 years after starting antiretroviral therapy. The receptors originated from a young man with HIV.

The chain recombines TRBV13 with TRBJ2-7; TRBD1 matches at 7 bases. With V trimmed by 2 bases and J by 2 bases, 3 bases remained unmatched. From germline, CDR1 is PRHDT and CDR2 FYEKMQ (reference sequence). The CDR3 is 14 amino acids. CDR3 loop: CASSLSDRAYEQYF. The CDR3 nucleotides read TGTGCCAGCAGCTTAAGTGACAGGGCCTACGAGCAGTACTTC.

The chain joins TRBV15 to TRBJ2-7; the D gene is possibly TRBD2 (5 bases). Germline CDR1 reads LNHNV; CDR2 reads YYDKDF (reference sequence). Trimming removed 3 bases at V and 3 bases at J, with 9 bases between. This CDR3 spans 13 amino acids. The CDR3 region has the DNA TGTGCCACCAGCAGTGGACTCGGCTACGAGCAGTACTTC. Translation: CATSSGLGYEQYF.

The chain is built from TRBV7-9 and TRBJ2-4; TRBD1 is a possible D gene (6 bases). Trimming stripped 7 bases from V and 2 bases from J, with 15 bases between. Germline CDR1 and CDR2: SEHNR and FQNEAQ (reference sequence). The CDR3 is 15 amino acids. CDR3 nucleotides: TGTGCCAGCAACACAGGGATAATGTCCAAAAACATTCAGTACTTC. Protein: CASNTGIMSKNIQYF.

This rearrangement joins TRBV19 to TRBJ1-1; 7 bases fit TRBD1. Trimming removed 3 bases from V and 1 base from J; junction bases left unmatched: 5. CDR3 length equals 15 residues. Germline V gene lookup returns CDR1 LNHDA and CDR2 SQIVND (reference sequence). In nucleotides, the CDR3 is TGTGCCAGTAGTATCTTCGGGACAGAGAACACTGAAGCTTTCTTT. It specifies CASSIFGTENTEAFF.

The chain is built from TRBV12-2 and TRBJ2-3; the table's D call TRBD2 went unverified against the DNA. TRBV12-2 corresponds to a pseudogene. The CDR3 is 18 residues long. CDR3 sequence: CASRLAAVLSGDTDTQYF. CDR3 sequence (DNA): TGTGCAAGTCGCTTAGCGGCCGTACTTAGCGGGGATACAGATACGCAGTATTTT.

This chain joins TRBV7-2 and TRBJ2-7; weak D call: TRBD1 (6 bases). CDR1 and CDR2 (germline): SGHTA, FQGNSA. The CDR3 is made up of 14 amino acids. With 3 bases removed from V and 2 bases from J, the gap between germline ends came to 11 bases. The CDR3 region is CASSFQQGPYEQYF. The CDR3 nucleotides read TGTGCCAGCAGCTTTCAACAGGGTCCCTACGAGCAGTACTTC. The variable domain in full, with the rest retrieved from reference TRBV7-2 and TRBJ2-7, is GAGVSQSPSNKVTEKGKDVELRCDPISGHTALYWYRQSLGQGLEFLIYFQGNSAPDKSGLPSDRFSAERTGGSVSTLTIQRTQQEDSAVYLCASSFQQGPYEQYFGPGTRLTVT.

The rearrangement uses TRBV9 and TRBJ2-3; 7 bases align to TRBD2. This CDR3 has 15 amino acids. Per germline, CDR1 SGDLS and CDR2 YYNGEE. Losses at the gene ends were 0 bases for V and 2 bases for J; bases not matched to a gene: 3. CDR3 coding DNA: TGTGCCAGCAGCGTAGGGGGAGGGGCCACAGATACGCAGTATTTT. This translates into CASSVGGGATDTQYF.

The chain carries TRBV4-3 and TRBJ2-7, with D possibly being TRBD2 (5 bases). CDR1 and CDR2 from the germline V gene are LGHNA and YSLEER. The CDR3 runs to 15 residues. Trimming removed 1 base from V and 2 bases from J, with 12 bases in between. In nucleotides, the CDR3 is TGCGCCAGCAGCCAAGGGAGCGGACCACCCTACGAGCAGTACTTC. This translates into CASSQGSGPPYEQYF.

The CDR3 DNA reads as TGTGCCAGCAGCCGAGATCCTAGCGGGAAGAGCACAGATACGCAGTATTTT. Amino acids: CASSRDPSGKSTDTQYF. The V and J genes are TRBV14 and TRBJ2-3; 9 nucleotides align to TRBD2. This CDR3 comprises 17 residues. V lost 4 bases to trimming and J lost 0 bases; unmatched junction nucleotides: 8. CDR1 is SGHDN, CDR2 FVKESK, per germline.

The rearrangement joins TRBV2 to TRBJ2-2; TRBD2 agrees at 8 bases. This CDR3 is built from 15 residues. CDR1 and CDR2 from the germline V gene are SNHLY and FYNNEI. The junction had 2 bases not matched to a gene; V was cut back by 4 bases and J by 1 base. CDR3 region: CASSVTSENTGELFF. CDR3 DNA: TGTGCCAGCAGTGTGACTAGCGAGAACACCGGGGAGCTGTTTTTT.

The rearrangement joins TRBV9 to TRBJ2-5; D gene ambiguous. V was clipped by 0 bases and J by 3 bases, with 6 bases between them. The length of the CDR3 is 13 residues. Germline values: CDR1 SGDLS, CDR2 YYNGEE. The CDR3: CASSVGAEETQYF. For the CDR3, the DNA is TGTGCCAGCAGCGTAGGGGCAGAAGAGACCCAGTACTTC.

This clone occurred once. The genes are TRBV5-1 and TRBJ2-7; maybe TRBD2 (5 bases). The germline V gene has CDR1 SGHRS and CDR2 YFSETQ. The V gene lost 0 bases and the J gene lost 2 bases, with 9 bases spanning the gap. CDR3 length equals 14 residues. The CDR3 nucleotides are TGCGCCAGCAGCTTGGAGCGGAAACCCTACGAGCAGTACTTC. It translates to CASSLERKPYEQYF.

This rearrangement joins TRBV6-5 to TRBJ2-2; D may be TRBD1 or TRBD2 (5 bases each). Per germline, CDR1 MNHEY and CDR2 SVGAGI. Trimming removed 3 bases at V and 4 bases at J, with 12 bases between. The CDR3 spans 15 residues. This CDR3 is CASSYPRGGTGELFF. The CDR3 bases are TGTGCCAGCAGTTATCCGAGGGGCGGCACCGGGGAGCTGTTTTTT.

V usage is TRBV2 and J usage is TRBJ2-7, with 7 bases matching TRBD1. The V and J ends lost 4 bases and 5 bases, in that order; junction bases with no gene match: 8. Germline values: CDR1 SNHLY, CDR2 FYNNEI. This CDR3 has 14 residues. The CDR3 loop reads CASSGLQGRHEQYF. The CDR3 DNA follows: TGTGCCAGCAGTGGTCTACAGGGGCGACACGAGCAGTACTTC.

The V and J genes are TRBV12-5 and TRBJ2-2; D may be TRBD2 (5 bases). Germline V gene sequence: CDR1 LGHNT, CDR2 FRNRAP. The length of the CDR3 is 16 residues. V was clipped by 3 bases and J by 1 base, with 12 bases between them. The CDR3 region has the DNA TGTGCTAGTGGTTTCCAACTTAGCGTGAACACCGGGGAGCTGTTTTTT. As protein: CASGFQLSVNTGELFF.

The J gene is TRBJ2-2, the V gene TRBV9; no reliable D call. Germline V gene data show CDR1 as SGDLS and CDR2 as YYNGEE. The germline V and J ends were trimmed by 4 bases and 1 base, with 17 bases remaining between them. The CDR3 consists of 17 residues. For the CDR3, the DNA is TGTGCCAGCAGCACCCGTTTGATATACCAGAACACCGGGGAGCTGTTTTTT. Translating it yields CASSTRLIYQNTGELFF.

The V and J genes are TRBV2 and TRBJ2-2; D remains ambiguous. Germline CDR1 is SNHLY and CDR2 is FYNNEI. This CDR3 comprises 12 residues. Trimming left V 10 bases short and J 6 bases short, with 12 bases between. CDR3: CATLLRPGELFF. For the CDR3, the DNA is TGTGCCACTCTACTCAGGCCCGGGGAGCTGTTTTTT. Full variable domain (remainder filled in from reference TRBV2 and TRBJ2-2): EPEVTQTPSHQVTQMGQEVILRCVPISNHLYFYWYRQILGQKVEFLVSFYNNEISEKSEIFDDQFSVERPDGSNFTLKIRSTKLEDSAMYFCATLLRPGELFFGEGSRLTVL.

This chain uses TRBV5-4 with TRBJ2-7; no clear D gene. CDR1 and CDR2 from the germline V gene are SGHNT and YYREEE (reference sequence). This CDR3 is built from 14 residues. V lost 2 bases to trimming and J lost 0 bases, with 9 bases between them. CDR3 protein: CASSFSQSSYEQYF. DNA of the CDR3: TGTGCCAGCAGCTTCTCACAGAGCTCCTACGAGCAGTACTTC.

CDR3 bases: TGTGCCATCATGACAGGGTGGGACTATGGCTACACCTTC. It yields the protein CAIMTGWDYGYTF. The chain couples TRBV10-3 to TRBJ1-2, with 7 bases matching TRBD1. CDR1 and CDR2 from the germline V gene are ENHRY and SYGVKD. Trimming removed 7 bases from V and 3 bases from J; junction bases left unmatched: 5. The CDR3 loop spans 13 amino acids.

The chain links TRBV19 to TRBJ1-2, with D possibly being TRBD1 (6 bases). Per germline, CDR1 LNHDA and CDR2 SQIVND (reference sequence). Trimming removed 7 bases from V and 9 bases from J, with 15 bases in between. The CDR3 consists of 12 residues. The DNA for the CDR3 is TGTGCCAGTAAAGCGGGGGCGCGCAGCTACACCTTC. Protein product: CASKAGARSYTF.